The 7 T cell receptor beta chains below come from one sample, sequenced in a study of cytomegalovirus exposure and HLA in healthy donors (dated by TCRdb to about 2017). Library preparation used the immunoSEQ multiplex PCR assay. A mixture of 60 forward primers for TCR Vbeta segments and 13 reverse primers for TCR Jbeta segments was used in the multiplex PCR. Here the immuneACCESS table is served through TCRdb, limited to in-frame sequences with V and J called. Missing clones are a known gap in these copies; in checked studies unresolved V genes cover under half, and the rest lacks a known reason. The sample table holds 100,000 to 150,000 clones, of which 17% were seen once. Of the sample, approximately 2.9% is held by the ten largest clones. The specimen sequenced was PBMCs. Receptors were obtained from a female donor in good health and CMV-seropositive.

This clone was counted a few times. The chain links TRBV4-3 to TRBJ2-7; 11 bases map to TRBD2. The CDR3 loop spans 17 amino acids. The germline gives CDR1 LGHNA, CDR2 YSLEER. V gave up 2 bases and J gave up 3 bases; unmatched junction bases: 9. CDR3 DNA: TGCGCCAGCAGCCAAATCTTTACCGGGACTAGCGGCTACGAGCAGTACTTC. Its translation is CASSQIFTGTSGYEQYF.

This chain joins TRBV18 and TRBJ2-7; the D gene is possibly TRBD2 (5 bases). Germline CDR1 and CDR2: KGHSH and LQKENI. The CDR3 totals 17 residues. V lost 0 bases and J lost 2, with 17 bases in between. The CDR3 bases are TGTGCCAGCTCACCACCGGTACATGTCAGCGGAACCTACGAGCAGTACTTC. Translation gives CASSPPVHVSGTYEQYF.

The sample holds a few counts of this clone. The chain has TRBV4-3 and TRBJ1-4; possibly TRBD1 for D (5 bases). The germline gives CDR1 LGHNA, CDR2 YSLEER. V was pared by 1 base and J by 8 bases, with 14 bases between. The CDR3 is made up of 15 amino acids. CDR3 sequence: CASSQVYGAGEKLFF. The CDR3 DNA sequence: TGCGCCAGCAGCCAAGTGTACGGGGCGGGGGAAAAACTGTTTTTT.

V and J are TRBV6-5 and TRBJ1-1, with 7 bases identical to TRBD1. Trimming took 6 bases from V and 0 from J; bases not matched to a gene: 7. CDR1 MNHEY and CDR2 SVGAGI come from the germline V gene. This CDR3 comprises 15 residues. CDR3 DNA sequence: TGTGCCAGCAGCCGACAGGGAGGTATGAACACTGAAGCTTTCTTT. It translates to CASSRQGGMNTEAFF.

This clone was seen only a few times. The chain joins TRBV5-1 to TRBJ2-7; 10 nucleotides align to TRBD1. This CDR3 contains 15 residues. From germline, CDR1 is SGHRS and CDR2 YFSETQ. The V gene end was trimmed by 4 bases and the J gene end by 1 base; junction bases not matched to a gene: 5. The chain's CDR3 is CASSTGTGVSYEQYF. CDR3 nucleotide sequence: TGCGCCAGCAGCACCGGGACAGGGGTTTCCTACGAGCAGTACTTC.

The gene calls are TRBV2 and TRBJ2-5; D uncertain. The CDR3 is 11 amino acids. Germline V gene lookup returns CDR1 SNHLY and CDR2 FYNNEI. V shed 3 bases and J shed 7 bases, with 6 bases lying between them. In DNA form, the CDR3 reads TGTGCCAGCAGTGAGAGGTGGACCCAGTACTTC. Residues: CASSERWTQYF.

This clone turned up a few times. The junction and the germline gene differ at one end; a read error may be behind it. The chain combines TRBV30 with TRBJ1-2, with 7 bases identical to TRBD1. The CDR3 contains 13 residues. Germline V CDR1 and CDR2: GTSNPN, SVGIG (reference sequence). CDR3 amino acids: CAWSVAQGVNGSF. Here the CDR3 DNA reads TGTGCCTGGAGTGTGGCGCAGGGGGTGAATGGATCCTTC.